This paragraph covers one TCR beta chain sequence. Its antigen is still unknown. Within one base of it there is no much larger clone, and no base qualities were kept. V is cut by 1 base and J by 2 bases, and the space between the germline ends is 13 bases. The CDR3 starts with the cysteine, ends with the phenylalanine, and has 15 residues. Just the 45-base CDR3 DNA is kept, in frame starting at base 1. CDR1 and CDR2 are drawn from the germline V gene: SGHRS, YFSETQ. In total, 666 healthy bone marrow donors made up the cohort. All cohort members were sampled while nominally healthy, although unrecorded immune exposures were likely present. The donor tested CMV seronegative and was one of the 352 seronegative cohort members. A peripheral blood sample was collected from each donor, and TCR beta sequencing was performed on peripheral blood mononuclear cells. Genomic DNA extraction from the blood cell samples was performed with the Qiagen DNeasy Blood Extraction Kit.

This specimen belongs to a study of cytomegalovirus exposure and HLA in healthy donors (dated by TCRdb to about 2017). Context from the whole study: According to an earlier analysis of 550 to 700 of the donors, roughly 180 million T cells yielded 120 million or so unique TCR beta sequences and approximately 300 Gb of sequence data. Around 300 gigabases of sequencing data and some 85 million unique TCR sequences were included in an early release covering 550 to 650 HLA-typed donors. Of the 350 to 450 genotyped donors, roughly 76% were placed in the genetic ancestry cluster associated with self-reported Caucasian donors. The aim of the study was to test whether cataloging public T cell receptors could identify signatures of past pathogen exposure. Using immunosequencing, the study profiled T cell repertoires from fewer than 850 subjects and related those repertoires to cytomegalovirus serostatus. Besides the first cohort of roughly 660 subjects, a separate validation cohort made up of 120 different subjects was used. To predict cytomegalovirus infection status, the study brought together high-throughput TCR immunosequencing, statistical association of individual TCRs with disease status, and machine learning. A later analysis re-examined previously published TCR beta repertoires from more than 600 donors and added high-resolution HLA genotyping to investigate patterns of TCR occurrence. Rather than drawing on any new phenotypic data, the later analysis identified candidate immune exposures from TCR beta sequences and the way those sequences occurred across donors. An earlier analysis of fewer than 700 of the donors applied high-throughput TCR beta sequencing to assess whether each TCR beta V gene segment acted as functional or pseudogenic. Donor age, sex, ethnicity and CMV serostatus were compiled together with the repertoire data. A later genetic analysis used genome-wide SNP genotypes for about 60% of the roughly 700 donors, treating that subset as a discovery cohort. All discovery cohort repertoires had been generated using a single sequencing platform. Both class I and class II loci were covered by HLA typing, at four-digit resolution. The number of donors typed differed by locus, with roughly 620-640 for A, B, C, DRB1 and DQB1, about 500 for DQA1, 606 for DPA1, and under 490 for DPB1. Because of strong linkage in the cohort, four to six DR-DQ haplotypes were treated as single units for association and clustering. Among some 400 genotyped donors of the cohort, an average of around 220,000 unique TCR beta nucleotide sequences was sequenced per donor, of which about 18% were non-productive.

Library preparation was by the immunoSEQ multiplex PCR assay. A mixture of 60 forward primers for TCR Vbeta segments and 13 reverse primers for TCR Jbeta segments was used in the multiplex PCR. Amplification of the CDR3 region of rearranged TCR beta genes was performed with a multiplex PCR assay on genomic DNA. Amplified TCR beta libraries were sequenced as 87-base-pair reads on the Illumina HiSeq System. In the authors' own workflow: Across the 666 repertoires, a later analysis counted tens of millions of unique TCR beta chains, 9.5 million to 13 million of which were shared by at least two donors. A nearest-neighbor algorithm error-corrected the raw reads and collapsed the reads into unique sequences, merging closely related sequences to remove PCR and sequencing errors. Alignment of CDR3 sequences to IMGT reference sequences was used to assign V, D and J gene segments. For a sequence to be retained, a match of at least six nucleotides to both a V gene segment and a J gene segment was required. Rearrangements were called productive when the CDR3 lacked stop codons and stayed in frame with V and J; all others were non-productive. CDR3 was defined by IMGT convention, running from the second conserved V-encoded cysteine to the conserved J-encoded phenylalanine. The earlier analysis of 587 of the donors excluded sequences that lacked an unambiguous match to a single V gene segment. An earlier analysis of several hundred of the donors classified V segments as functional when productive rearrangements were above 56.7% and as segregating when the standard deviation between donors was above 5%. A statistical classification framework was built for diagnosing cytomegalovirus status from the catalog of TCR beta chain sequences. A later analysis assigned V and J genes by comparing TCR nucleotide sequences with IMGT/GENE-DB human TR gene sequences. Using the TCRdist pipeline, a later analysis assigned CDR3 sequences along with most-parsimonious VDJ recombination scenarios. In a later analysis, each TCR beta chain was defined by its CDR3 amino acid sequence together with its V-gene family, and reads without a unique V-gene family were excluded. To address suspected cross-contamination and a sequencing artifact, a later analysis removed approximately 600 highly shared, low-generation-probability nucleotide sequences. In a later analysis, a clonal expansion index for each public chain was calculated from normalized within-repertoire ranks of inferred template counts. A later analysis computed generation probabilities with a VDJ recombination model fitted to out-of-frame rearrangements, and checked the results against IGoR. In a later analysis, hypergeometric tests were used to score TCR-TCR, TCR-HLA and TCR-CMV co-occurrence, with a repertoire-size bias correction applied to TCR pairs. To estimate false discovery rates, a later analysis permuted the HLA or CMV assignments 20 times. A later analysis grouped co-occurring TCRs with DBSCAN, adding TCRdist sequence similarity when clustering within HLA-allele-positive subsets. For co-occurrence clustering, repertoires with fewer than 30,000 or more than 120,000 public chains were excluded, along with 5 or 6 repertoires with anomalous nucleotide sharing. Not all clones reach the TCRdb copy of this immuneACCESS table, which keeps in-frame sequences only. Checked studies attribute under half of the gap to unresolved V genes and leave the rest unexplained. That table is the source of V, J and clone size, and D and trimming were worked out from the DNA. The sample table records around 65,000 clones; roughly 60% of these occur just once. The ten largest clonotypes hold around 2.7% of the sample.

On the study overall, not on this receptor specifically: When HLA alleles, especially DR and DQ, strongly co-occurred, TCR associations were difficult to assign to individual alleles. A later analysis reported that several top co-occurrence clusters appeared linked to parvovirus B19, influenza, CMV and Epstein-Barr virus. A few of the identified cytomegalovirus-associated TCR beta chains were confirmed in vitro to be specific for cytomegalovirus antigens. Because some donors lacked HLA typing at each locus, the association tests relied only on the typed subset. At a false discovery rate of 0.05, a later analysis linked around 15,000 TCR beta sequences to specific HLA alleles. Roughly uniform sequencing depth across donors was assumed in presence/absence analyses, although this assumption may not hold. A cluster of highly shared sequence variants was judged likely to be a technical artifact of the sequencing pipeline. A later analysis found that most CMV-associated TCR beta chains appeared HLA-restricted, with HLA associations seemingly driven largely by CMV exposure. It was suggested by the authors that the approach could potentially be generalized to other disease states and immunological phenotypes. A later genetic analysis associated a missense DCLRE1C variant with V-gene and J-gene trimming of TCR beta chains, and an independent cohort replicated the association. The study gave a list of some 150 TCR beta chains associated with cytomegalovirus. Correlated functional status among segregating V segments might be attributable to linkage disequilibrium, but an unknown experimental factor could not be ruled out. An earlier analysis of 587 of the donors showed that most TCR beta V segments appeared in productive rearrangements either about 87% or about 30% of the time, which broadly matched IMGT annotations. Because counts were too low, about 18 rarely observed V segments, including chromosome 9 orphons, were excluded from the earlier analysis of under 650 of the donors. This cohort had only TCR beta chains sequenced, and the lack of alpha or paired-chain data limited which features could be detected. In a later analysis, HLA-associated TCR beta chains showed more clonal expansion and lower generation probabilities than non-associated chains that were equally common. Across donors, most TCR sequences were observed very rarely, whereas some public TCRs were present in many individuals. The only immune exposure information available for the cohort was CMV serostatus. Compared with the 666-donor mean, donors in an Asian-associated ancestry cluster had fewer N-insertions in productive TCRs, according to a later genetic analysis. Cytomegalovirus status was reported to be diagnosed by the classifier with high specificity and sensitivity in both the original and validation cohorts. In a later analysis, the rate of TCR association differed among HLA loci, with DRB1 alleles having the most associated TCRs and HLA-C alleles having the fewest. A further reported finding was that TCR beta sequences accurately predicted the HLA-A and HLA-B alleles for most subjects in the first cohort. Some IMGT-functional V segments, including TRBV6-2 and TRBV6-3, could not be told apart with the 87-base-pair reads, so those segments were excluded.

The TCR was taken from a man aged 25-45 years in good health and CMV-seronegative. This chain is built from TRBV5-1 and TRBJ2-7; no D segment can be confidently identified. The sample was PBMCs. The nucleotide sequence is TGCGCCAGCAGCTTGCAGCGTACGGCGCCCTACGAGCAGTACTTC. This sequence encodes CASSLQRTAPYEQYF.